This TCR beta chain was identified in a study of T cells in Graves' hyperthyroidism and ophthalmopathy. Study as a whole: Pretreatment peripheral blood was obtained at initial diagnosis.

This clonotype was picked up a small number of times. Researchers barred patients who had uncontrolled infection, other autoimmune disease, pregnancy or lactation. Clinical symptoms, serum thyroxine and TRAb, thyroid ultrasound and orbital computed tomography were used for the diagnoses. Trimming removed 6 bases at V and 6 bases at J, with 12 bases between. Germline V gives CDR1 MDHEN, CDR2 SYDVKM. This CDR3 is 14 amino acids long. Amplified regions were TCR beta CDR3 sequences from RNA transcripts. A first-round RT-PCR of the TCR CDR3 used the HTBI primer set. TCRdb processed the multiplex PCR reads anew with MiXCR; each CDR3 protein has one entry. The table records around 370,000 distinct CDR3 sequences, around 18% of them present only once.

Input material: blood. The TCR was taken from a man aged 18 to 30 with Graves' ophthalmopathy. The genes are TRBV28 and TRBJ1-6, with unresolved D. CDR3 DNA: TGTGCCAGCAGAACCTGGGAACTTAATTCACCCCTCCACTTT. The encoded protein is CASRTWELNSPLHF. Variable domain in full (rest from reference TRBV28 and TRBJ1-6): DVKVTQSSRYLVKRTGEKVFLECVQDMDHENMFWYRQDPGLGLRLIYFSYDVKMKEKGDIPEGYSVSREKKERFSLILESASTNQTSMYLCASRTWELNSPLHFGNGTRLTVT.